This T cell receptor (beta chain) was profiled in a study of blood T cell repertoires in COVID-19. The protocol was immunoSEQ multiplex PCR, while the TCRdb copy is restricted to in-frame clones and leaves out a portion. Of under 130,000 clones detected, about 85% appear once; the ten largest clones hold approximately 2.1%. This CDR3 spans 12 amino acids. With 5 bases removed from V and 4 bases from J, the gap between germline ends came to 7 bases. Germline CDR1 is SNHLY and CDR2 is FYNNEI. This clonotype originated in a human donor in a cohort sampled during active COVID-19. The chain couples TRBV2 to TRBJ2-3; D is perhaps TRBD1 (6 bases). The specimen was peripheral blood. Here the CDR3 reads CASSRQADTQYF. Written as DNA, the CDR3 is TGTGCCAGCAGTCGACAGGCAGATACGCAGTATTTT.